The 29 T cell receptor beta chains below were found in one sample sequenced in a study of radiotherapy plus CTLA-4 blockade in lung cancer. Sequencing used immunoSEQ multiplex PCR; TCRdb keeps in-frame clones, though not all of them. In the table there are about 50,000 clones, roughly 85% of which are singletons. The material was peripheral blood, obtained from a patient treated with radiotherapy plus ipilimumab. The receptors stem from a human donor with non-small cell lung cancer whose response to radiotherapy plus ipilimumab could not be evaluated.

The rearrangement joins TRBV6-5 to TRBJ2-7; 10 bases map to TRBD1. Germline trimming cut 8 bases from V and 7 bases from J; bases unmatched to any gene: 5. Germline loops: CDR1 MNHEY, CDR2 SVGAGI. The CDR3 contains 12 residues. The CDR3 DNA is TGTGCCAGCCGACAGGGGGCAGGGGAGCAGTACTTC. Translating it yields CASRQGAGEQYF.

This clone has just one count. The CDR3 is CASSTGTTSRGAFF. CDR3 coding DNA: TGTGCCAGCAGTACCGGGACTACAAGCCGGGGGGCTTTCTTT. V is TRBV6-5 and J is TRBJ1-1; weak D call: TRBD1 (5 bases). Deletions cut 5 bases from V and 11 bases from J, with 21 bases between. This CDR3 is 14 amino acids long. Germline CDR1 MNHEY, CDR2 SVGAGI.

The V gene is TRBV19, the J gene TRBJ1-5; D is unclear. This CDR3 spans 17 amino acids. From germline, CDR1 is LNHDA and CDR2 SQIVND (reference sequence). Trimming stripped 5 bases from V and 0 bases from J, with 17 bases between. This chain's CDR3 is CASSDGVTANSNQPQHF. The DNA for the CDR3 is TGTGCCAGTAGTGACGGGGTCACTGCCAATAGCAATCAGCCCCAGCATTTT.

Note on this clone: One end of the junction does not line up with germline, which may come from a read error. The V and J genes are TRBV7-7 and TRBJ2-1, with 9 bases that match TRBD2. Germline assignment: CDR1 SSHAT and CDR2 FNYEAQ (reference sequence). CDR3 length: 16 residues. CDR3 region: CASSSTSGGGSGEQFF. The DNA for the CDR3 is TGTGCTAGCAGCTCGACTAGCGGAGGGGGGTCAGGTGAGCAGTTCTTC.

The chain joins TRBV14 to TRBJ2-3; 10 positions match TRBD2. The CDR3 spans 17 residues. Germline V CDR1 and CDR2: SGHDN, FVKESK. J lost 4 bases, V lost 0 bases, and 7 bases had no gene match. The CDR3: CASSQDKAGGPPDTQYF. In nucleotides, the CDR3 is TGTGCCAGCAGCCAAGATAAAGCGGGAGGGCCGCCAGATACGCAGTATTTT.

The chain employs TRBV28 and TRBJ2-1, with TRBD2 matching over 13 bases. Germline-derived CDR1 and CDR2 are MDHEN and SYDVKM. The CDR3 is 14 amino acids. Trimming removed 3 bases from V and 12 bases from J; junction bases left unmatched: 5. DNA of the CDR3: TGTGCCAGCAGTTTCTGGACTAGCGGGAGATTGCAGTTCTTC. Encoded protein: CASSFWTSGRLQFF.

The CDR3 is CASRRGIPNQPQHF. CDR3 coding DNA: TGTGCCAGTAGGCGAGGGATACCCAATCAGCCCCAGCATTTT. The chain uses TRBV19 and TRBJ1-5; D gene unclear. V shed 6 bases and J shed 3 bases, with 12 bases lying between them. CDR1 LNHDA and CDR2 SQIVND come from the germline V gene (reference sequence). The CDR3 spans 14 residues.

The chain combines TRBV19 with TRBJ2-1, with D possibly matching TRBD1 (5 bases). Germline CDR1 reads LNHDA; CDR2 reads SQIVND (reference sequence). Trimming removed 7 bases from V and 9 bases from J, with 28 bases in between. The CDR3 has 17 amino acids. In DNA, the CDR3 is TGTGCCAGTACCCCACCAGGCGCAGGGTGGAGCGTCACTGAGCAGTTCTTC. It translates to CASTPPGAGWSVTEQFF.

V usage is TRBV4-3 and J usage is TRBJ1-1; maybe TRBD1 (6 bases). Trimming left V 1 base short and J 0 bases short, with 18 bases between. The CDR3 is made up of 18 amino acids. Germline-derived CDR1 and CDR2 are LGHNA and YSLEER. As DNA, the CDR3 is TGCGCCAGCAGCCAAGTTGTTAAGGGGGGGTCTATGAACACTGAAGCTTTCTTT. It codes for CASSQVVKGGSMNTEAFF.

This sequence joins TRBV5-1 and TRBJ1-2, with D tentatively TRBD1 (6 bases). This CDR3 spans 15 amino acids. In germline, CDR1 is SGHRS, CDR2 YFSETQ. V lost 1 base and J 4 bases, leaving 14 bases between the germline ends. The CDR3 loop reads CASSLSGDEAYGYTF. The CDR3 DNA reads TGCGCCAGCAGCTTGTCAGGGGATGAGGCCTATGGCTACACCTTC.

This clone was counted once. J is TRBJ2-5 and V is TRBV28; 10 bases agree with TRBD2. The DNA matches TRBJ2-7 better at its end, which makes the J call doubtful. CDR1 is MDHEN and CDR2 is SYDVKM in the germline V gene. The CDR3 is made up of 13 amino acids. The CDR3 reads CASITSGNYEQYF. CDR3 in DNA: TGTGCCAGCATTACTAGCGGGAACTACGAGCAGTACTTC.

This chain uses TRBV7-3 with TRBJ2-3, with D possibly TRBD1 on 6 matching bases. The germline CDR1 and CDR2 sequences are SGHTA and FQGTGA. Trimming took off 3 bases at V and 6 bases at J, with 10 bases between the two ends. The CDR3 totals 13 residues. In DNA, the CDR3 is TGTGCCAGCAGCTTGCCAGGGGACGATACGCAGTATTTT. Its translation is CASSLPGDDTQYF.

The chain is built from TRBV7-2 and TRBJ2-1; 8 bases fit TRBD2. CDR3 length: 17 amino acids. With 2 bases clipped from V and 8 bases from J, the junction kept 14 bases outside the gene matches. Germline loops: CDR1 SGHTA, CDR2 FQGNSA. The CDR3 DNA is TGTGCCAGCAGCTTATTGGGGCGGGAGGCGAATGTCTATGAGCAGTTCTTC. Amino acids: CASSLLGREANVYEQFF.

The CDR3 coding sequence is TGTGCCAGCAGTTTAATGCGGTTGAGGTCCCCCAATCAGCCCCAGCATTTT. It translates to CASSLMRLRSPNQPQHF. The chain is built from TRBV28 and TRBJ1-5; D unclear. V lost 2 bases and J 3 bases, leaving 17 bases between the germline ends. CDR1 is MDHEN, CDR2 SYDVKM, per germline. This CDR3 spans 17 amino acids.

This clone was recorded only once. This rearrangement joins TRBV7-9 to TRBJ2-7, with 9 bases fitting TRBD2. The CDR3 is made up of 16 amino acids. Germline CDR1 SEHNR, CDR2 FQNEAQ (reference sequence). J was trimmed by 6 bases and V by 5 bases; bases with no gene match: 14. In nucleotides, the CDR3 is TGTGCCAGCAGCCCCGGCGGACTAGCGTCCCTTACCGAGCAGTACTTC. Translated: CASSPGGLASLTEQYF.

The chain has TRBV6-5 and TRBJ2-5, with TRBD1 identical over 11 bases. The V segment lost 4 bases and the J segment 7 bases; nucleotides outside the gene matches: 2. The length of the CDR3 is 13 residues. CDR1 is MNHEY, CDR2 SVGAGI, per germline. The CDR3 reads CASSSGTGGTQYF. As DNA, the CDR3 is TGTGCCAGCAGTTCCGGGACAGGGGGGACCCAGTACTTC.

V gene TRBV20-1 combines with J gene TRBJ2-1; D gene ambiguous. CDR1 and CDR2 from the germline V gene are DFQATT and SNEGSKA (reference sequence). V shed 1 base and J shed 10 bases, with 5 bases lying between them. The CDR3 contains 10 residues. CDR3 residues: CSARVREQFF. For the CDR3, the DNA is TGCAGTGCTAGAGTTCGGGAGCAGTTCTTC.

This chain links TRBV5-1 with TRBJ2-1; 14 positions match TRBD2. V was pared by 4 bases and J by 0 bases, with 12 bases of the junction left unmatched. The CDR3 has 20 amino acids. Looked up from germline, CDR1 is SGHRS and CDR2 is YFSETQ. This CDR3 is CASSQPTGTSGRSSYNEQFF. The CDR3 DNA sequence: TGCGCCAGCAGCCAACCCACCGGGACTAGCGGGAGAAGCTCCTACAATGAGCAGTTCTTC.

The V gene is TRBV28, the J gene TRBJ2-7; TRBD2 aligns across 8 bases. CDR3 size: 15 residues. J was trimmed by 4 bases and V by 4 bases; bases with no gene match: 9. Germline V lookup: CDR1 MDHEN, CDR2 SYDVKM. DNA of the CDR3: TGTGCCAGCAGTTCAGCGGGAGCCGATTTTTACGAGCAGTACTTC. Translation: CASSSAGADFYEQYF.

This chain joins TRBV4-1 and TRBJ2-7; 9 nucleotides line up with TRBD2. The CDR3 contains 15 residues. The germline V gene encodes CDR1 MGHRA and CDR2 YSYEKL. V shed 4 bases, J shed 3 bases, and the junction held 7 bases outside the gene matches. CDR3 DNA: TGCGCCAGCAGCCCCTGGGCAGCGGGAGGCTACGAGCAGTACTTC. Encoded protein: CASSPWAAGGYEQYF.

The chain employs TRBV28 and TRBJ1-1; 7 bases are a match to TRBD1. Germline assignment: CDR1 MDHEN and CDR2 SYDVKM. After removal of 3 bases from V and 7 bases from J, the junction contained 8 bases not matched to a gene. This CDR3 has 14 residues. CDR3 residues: CASSLGDRVGEAFF. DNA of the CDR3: TGTGCCAGCAGTTTGGGGGACAGAGTGGGTGAAGCTTTCTTT. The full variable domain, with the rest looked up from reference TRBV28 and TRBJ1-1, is DVKVTQSSRYLVKRTGEKVFLECVQDMDHENMFWYRQDPGLGLRLIYFSYDVKMKEKGDIPEGYSVSREKKERFSLILESASTNQTSMYLCASSLGDRVGEAFFGQGTRLTVV.

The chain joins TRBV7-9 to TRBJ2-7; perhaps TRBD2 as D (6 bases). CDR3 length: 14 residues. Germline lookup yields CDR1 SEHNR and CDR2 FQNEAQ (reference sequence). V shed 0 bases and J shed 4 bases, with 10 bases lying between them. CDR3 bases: TGTGCCAGCAGCTTAGCCGGGACTCCTTACGAGCAGTACTTC. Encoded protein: CASSLAGTPYEQYF.

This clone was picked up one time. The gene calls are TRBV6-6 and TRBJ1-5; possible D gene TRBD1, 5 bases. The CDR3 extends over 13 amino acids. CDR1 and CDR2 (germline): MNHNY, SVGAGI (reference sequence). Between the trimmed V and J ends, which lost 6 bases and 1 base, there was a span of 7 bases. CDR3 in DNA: TGTGCCAGCAGGCGGGACAGCAATCAGCCCCAGCATTTT. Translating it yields CASRRDSNQPQHF.

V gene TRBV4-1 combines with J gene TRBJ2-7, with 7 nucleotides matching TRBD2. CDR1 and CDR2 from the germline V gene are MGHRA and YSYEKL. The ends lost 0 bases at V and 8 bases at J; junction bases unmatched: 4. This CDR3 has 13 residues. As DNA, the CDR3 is TGCGCCAGCAGCCAAGAGGGAGGGCTTCAGCAGTACTTC. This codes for CASSQEGGLQQYF.

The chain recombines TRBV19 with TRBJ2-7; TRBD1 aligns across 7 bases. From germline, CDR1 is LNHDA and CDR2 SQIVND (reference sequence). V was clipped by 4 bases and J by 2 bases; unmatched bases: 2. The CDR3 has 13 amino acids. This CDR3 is CASSNRGTYEQYF. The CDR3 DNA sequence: TGTGCCAGTAGTAACAGGGGAACCTACGAGCAGTACTTC.

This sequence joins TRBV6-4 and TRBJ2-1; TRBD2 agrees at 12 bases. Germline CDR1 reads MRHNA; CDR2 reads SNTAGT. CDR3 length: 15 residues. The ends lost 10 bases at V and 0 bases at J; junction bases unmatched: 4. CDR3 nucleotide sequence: TGTGCCATAGAGACTAGCGGGAGCTCCTACAATGAGCAGTTCTTC. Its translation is CAIETSGSSYNEQFF.

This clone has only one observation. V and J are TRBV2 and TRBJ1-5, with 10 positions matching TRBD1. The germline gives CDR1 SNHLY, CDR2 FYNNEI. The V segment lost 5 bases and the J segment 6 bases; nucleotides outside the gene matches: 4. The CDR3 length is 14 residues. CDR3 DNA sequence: TGTGCCAGCAGTCAAGACAGGGGGCTTCAGCCCCAGCATTTT. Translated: CASSQDRGLQPQHF.

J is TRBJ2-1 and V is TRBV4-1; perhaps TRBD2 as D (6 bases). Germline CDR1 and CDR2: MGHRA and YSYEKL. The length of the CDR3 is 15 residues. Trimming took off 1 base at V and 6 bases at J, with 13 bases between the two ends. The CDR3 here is CASSQVSVGSNEQFF. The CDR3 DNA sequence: TGCGCCAGCAGCCAAGTTTCGGTCGGGAGCAATGAGCAGTTCTTC.

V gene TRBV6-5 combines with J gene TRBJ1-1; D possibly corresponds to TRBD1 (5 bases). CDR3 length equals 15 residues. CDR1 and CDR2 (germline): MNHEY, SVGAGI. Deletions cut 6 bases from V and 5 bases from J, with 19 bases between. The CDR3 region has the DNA TGTGCCAGCAGGAGCCCGGGTGGGGGGGGGACTGAAGCTTTCTTT. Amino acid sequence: CASRSPGGGGTEAFF.